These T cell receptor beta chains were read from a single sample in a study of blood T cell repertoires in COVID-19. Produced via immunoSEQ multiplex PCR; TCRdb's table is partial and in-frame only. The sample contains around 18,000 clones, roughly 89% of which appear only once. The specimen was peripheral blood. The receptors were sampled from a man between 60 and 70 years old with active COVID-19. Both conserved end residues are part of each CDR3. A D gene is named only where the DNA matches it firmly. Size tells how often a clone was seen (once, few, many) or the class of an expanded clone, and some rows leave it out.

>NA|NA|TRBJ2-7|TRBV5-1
CASTLGGGPAYEQYF
TGCGCCAGCACCCTGGGGGGGGGCCCCGCCTACGAGCAGTACTTC
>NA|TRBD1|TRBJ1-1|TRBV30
CAWSEPGQEAFF
TGTGCCTGGAGTGAACCGGGACAGGAAGCTTTCTTT
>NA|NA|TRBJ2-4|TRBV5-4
CASSTGGAQWAKNIQYF
TGTGCCAGCAGCACTGGAGGGGCCCAGTGGGCCAAAAACATTCAGTACTTC
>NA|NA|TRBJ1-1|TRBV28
CASSLSAGDTEAFF
TGTGCCAGCAGTTTATCGGCAGGGGACACTGAAGCTTTCTTT
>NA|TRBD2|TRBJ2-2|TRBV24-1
CATSDSGLAGGLLDTGELFF
TGTGCCACCAGTGATTCGGGACTAGCGGGAGGGCTCCTAGACACCGGGGAGCTGTTTTTT
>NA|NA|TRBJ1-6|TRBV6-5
CASVRGSGSPLHF
TGTGCCAGCGTCCGGGGAAGCGGGTCACCCCTCCACTTT
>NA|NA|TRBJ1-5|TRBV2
CASSEGSYSNQPQHF
TGTGCCAGCAGTGAGGGCAGTTATAGCAATCAGCCCCAGCATTTT
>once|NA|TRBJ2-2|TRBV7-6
CASSLGPQGGTGELFF
TGTGCCAGCAGCTTAGGCCCCCAGGGGGGCACCGGGGAGCTGTTTTTT
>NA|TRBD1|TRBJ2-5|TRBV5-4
CASSLGQGVGETQYF
TGTGCCAGCAGCTTAGGACAGGGGGTGGGAGAGACCCAGTACTTC
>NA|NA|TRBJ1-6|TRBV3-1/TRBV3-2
CASSLGPWNSPLHF
TGTGCCAGCAGCCTGGGCCCATGGAATTCACCCCTCCACTTT
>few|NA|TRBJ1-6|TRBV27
CASSRYQTASSYNSPLHF
TGTGCCAGCAGTCGTTACCAGACGGCTAGCTCCTATAATTCACCCCTCCACTTT
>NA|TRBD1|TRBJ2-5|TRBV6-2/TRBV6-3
CASSYSSGDRGTGTQYF
TGTGCCAGCAGTTACAGCTCTGGAGACAGGGGTACCGGGACCCAGTACTTC
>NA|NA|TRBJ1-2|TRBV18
CASSPRGGLGDGYTF
TGTGCCAGCTCACCGAGGGGGGGGCTGGGAGATGGCTACACCTTC